The 29 T cell receptor beta chains listed next were all sequenced from one sample in a study of blood T cell repertoires in COVID-19. Here immunoSEQ multiplex PCR was the method, and the copy in TCRdb shows in-frame clones only, minus some. This sample has some 100,000 clones, with roughly 86% found just once. The sample taken for sequencing was peripheral blood. The source of these receptors is a woman in her 30s with acute or convalescent COVID-19.

This sequence joins TRBV19 and TRBJ1-5; D is perhaps TRBD1 (5 bases). Germline V lookup: CDR1 LNHDA, CDR2 SQIVND (reference sequence). This CDR3 has 15 residues. V lost 6 bases and J 2 bases, leaving 14 bases between the germline ends. In DNA form, the CDR3 reads TGTGCCAGTAGCATAAGACAGACGGGCAATCAGCCCCAGCATTTT. Translated: CASSIRQTGNQPQHF.

The V gene is TRBV12-3 or TRBV12-4, the J gene TRBJ2-7; 7 bases are a match to TRBD1. Trimming took 4 bases from V and 0 from J; bases not matched to a gene: 0. The CDR3 contains 13 residues. CDR3 sequence (DNA): TGTGCCAGCAGTTGGGACAGCTCCTACGAGCAGTACTTC. Amino acid sequence: CASSWDSSYEQYF.

V usage is TRBV28 and J usage is TRBJ2-3, with 7 bases fitting TRBD1. Germline-derived CDR1 and CDR2 are MDHEN and SYDVKM. J lost 3 bases, V lost 3 bases, and 15 bases had no gene match. CDR3 length: 18 amino acids. The CDR3 protein is CASSFGVTRDRLTDTQYF. For the CDR3, the DNA is TGTGCCAGCAGTTTCGGCGTTACCCGGGACAGACTTACAGATACGCAGTATTTT.

The V call is TRBV12-5, the J call TRBJ2-6, with 7 bases aligning to TRBD1. V was clipped by 5 bases and J by 0 bases; unmatched bases: 16. CDR3 size: 20 residues. Per germline, CDR1 LGHNT and CDR2 FRNRAP. The CDR3 sequence is CASGTPGDRIPNSGANVLTF. CDR3 nucleotide sequence: TGTGCTAGTGGTACCCCCGGGGACAGAATACCGAACTCTGGGGCCAACGTCCTGACTTTC.

The J gene is TRBJ1-1, the V gene TRBV5-1; 7 positions agree with TRBD1. Germline assignment: CDR1 SGHRS and CDR2 YFSETQ. V lost 6 bases to trimming and J lost 4 bases; unmatched junction nucleotides: 3. The CDR3 is 12 amino acids. This CDR3 is CASTEGATEAFF. The CDR3 coding sequence is TGCGCCAGCACGGAGGGGGCCACTGAAGCTTTCTTT.

This clone turned up a few times. CDR3 region: CASSFLGQSYEQYF. Here the CDR3 DNA reads TGTGCCAGCAGTTTCCTGGGACAGAGTTACGAGCAGTACTTC. The chain recombines TRBV28 with TRBJ2-7; 7 nucleotides line up with TRBD1. The CDR3 is made up of 14 amino acids. Germline V lookup: CDR1 MDHEN, CDR2 SYDVKM. After removal of 3 bases from V and 4 bases from J, the junction contained 6 bases not matched to a gene. The full variable domain, its missing parts supplied by reference TRBV28 and TRBJ2-7, is DVKVTQSSRYLVKRTGEKVFLECVQDMDHENMFWYRQDPGLGLRLIYFSYDVKMKEKGDIPEGYSVSREKKERFSLILESASTNQTSMYLCASSFLGQSYEQYFGPGTRLTVT.

The chain joins TRBV7-8 to TRBJ1-4, with 7 bases matching TRBD1. The length of the CDR3 is 15 residues. V shed 3 bases and J 3 bases; nucleotides not matched to a gene: 4. The germline V gene has CDR1 SGHVS and CDR2 FQNEAQ. CDR3 nucleotide sequence: TGTGCCAGCAGCTTCCGACAGGGAGCTAATGAAAAACTGTTTTTT. Encoded protein: CASSFRQGANEKLFF.

CDR3 sequence (DNA): TGTGCCAGCAGCGTAGGAGCGGGGGGGTACAATGAGCAGTTCTTC. This translates into CASSVGAGGYNEQFF. The rearrangement links TRBV9 to TRBJ2-1; 10 bases are a match to TRBD2. The CDR3 runs 15 residues. The V gene end was trimmed by 0 bases and the J gene end by 4 bases; junction bases not matched to a gene: 1. The germline V gene encodes CDR1 SGDLS and CDR2 YYNGEE.

Here the CDR3 DNA reads TGCGCCAGCAGCCTAAATGGCGGGGACAGGACTTTTAACACTGAAGCTTTCTTT. Its translation is CASSLNGGDRTFNTEAFF. The genes are TRBV5-1 and TRBJ1-1; 8 bases fit TRBD1. This CDR3 region has 18 residues. V shed 4 bases, J shed 2 bases, and the junction held 16 bases outside the gene matches. Germline-derived CDR1 and CDR2 are SGHRS and YFSETQ.

V usage is TRBV18 and J usage is TRBJ1-2, with D perhaps TRBD1 (5 bases). Germline CDR1 is KGHSH and CDR2 is LQKENI. The V gene lost 4 bases and the J gene lost 7 bases, with 28 bases spanning the gap. CDR3 size: 18 residues. As DNA, the CDR3 is TGTGCCAGCTCACTCGCGGCCCAGGGAACCGGACCGCCTCGTGGCTACACCTTC. Translated: CASSLAAQGTGPPRGYTF.

This chain uses TRBV7-2 with TRBJ1-6, with D tentatively TRBD1 (5 bases). Germline values: CDR1 SGHTA, CDR2 FQGNSA. V was trimmed by 2 bases and J by 2 bases, leaving 7 bases between them. The CDR3 is 15 amino acids. The CDR3 DNA reads TGTGCCAGCAGCTTAAGCAGGGCCTATAATTCACCCCTCCACTTT. This gives the protein CASSLSRAYNSPLHF.

This clone was picked up one time. The CDR3 is CASSLEGQVEQYF. DNA of the CDR3: TGCGCCAGCAGCTTGGAGGGACAGGTCGAGCAGTACTTC. The rearrangement joins TRBV5-1 to TRBJ2-7; 8 positions agree with TRBD1. Unmatched junction bases numbered 2, after V lost 0 bases and J lost 6 bases. The CDR3 totals 13 residues. Germline V gives CDR1 SGHRS, CDR2 YFSETQ.

The rearrangement uses TRBV20-1 and TRBJ1-2; 7 bases line up with TRBD1. The J segment lost 7 bases and the V segment lost 3 bases, leaving 11 bases of the junction unmatched. The CDR3 totals 14 residues. Per the germline V gene, CDR1 is DFQATT and CDR2 is SNEGSKA (reference sequence). The DNA of the CDR3 is TGCAGTGCTAGTTCTCAAAGGGGGCAAGGTGGCTACACCTTC. Protein product: CSASSQRGQGGYTF.

The rearrangement uses TRBV7-2 and TRBJ2-1; 8 nucleotides agree with TRBD2. Losses at the gene ends were 2 bases for V and 8 bases for J; bases not matched to a gene: 8. Germline CDR1 reads SGHTA; CDR2 reads FQGNSA. The CDR3 spans 15 residues. CDR3 nucleotide sequence: TGTGCCAGCAGCTTATTGAGCGGGGGCCTCGATGAGCAGTTCTTC. The encoded protein is CASSLLSGGLDEQFF.

This chain connects TRBV6-2 or TRBV6-3 to TRBJ2-7; maybe TRBD1 (5 bases). In germline, CDR1 is MNHEY, CDR2 SVGEGT. V lost 0 bases and J lost 2, with 14 bases in between. The CDR3 consists of 16 residues. The CDR3 region has the DNA TGTGCCAGCAGTTACTCGTTGATAGGGGCGGCCTACGAGCAGTACTTC. This translates into CASSYSLIGAAYEQYF.

This sequence joins TRBV28 and TRBJ2-1; the match to TRBD2 covers 8 bases. This CDR3 is built from 17 residues. Germline loops: CDR1 MDHEN, CDR2 SYDVKM. With V trimmed by 1 base and J by 5 bases, 10 bases remained unmatched. In nucleotides, the CDR3 is TGTGCCAGCAGTTTATCTGGTAGCGGGGCGAAAAACAATGAGCAGTTCTTC. It is translated as CASSLSGSGAKNNEQFF.

This sequence joins TRBV7-9 and TRBJ2-3, with 12 bases fitting TRBD1. Germline loops: CDR1 SEHNR, CDR2 FQNEAQ (reference sequence). V lost 3 bases to trimming and J lost 4 bases; unmatched junction nucleotides: 2. The CDR3 has 15 residues. The chain's CDR3 is CASSLGTGGADTQYF. CDR3 sequence (DNA): TGTGCCAGCAGCTTGGGGACAGGGGGCGCAGATACGCAGTATTTT.

The chain employs TRBV11-2 and TRBJ2-1; maybe TRBD2 (6 bases). From germline, CDR1 is SGHAT and CDR2 FQNNGV. V lost 4 bases and J 2 bases, leaving 12 bases between the germline ends. CDR3 size: 15 residues. CDR3 nucleotide sequence: TGTGCCAGCAGCTCCCTGCGGGGCCCCTACAATGAGCAGTTCTTC. The encoded protein is CASSSLRGPYNEQFF.

The chain uses TRBV27 and TRBJ1-5, with D perhaps TRBD1 (5 bases). The V end was cut by 5 bases, the J end by 0 bases, with 17 bases between. Per the germline V gene, CDR1 is MNHEY and CDR2 is SMNVEV (reference sequence). The CDR3 is 17 residues long. The CDR3 loop reads CASSPAGGTYSNQPQHF. The DNA for the CDR3 is TGTGCCAGCAGTCCTGCGGGAGGGACCTATAGCAATCAGCCCCAGCATTTT.

This chain connects TRBV18 to TRBJ1-5; D ambiguous. This CDR3 comprises 14 residues. Germline CDR1 is KGHSH and CDR2 is LQKENI. Trimming left V 0 bases short and J 5 bases short, with 8 bases between. The CDR3 sequence: CASSPPEADQPQHF. The CDR3 DNA follows: TGTGCCAGCTCACCACCGGAGGCGGATCAGCCCCAGCATTTT.

In DNA, the CDR3 is TGCAGTGCTAGAACCCTCGGGGCCCTCCACTTT. Its translation: CSARTLGALHF. The chain uses TRBV20-1 and TRBJ1-6; D not resolved. V was clipped by 2 bases and J by 14 bases, with 10 bases between them. Germline values: CDR1 DFQATT, CDR2 SNEGSKA (reference sequence). The length of the CDR3 is 11 residues.

This sequence joins TRBV4-2 and TRBJ2-2, with D unclear. The CDR3 contains 13 residues. Germline-derived CDR1 and CDR2 are LGHNA and YNFKEQ. V lost 4 bases, J lost 5 bases, and 8 bases lay in between. The CDR3 DNA reads TGTGCCAGCAGCCCTGGAGATACCGGGGAGCTGTTTTTT. Its protein product is CASSPGDTGELFF.

The rearrangement uses TRBV28 and TRBJ1-2; 7 bases map to TRBD1. This CDR3 has 14 residues. Germline values: CDR1 MDHEN, CDR2 SYDVKM. J lost 4 bases, V lost 6 bases, and 8 bases had no gene match. CDR3 in amino acids: CASRLTGSPYGYTF. For the CDR3, the DNA is TGTGCCAGCAGGCTGACAGGGAGTCCCTATGGCTACACCTTC.

The CDR3: CASGLIGVNGYTF. CDR3 bases: TGTGCTAGTGGTTTGATAGGGGTTAATGGCTACACCTTC. The V and J genes are TRBV12-5 and TRBJ1-2; D is possibly TRBD1 (5 bases). Germline CDR1 LGHNT, CDR2 FRNRAP. The CDR3 consists of 13 residues. The germline V and J ends were trimmed by 2 bases and 6 bases, with 10 bases remaining between them.

J is TRBJ1-6 and V is TRBV25-1, with 8 bases lining up with TRBD1. V lost 8 bases and J lost 10; bases outside the gene matches: 10. The CDR3 is 14 amino acids. The germline CDR1 and CDR2 sequences are MGHDK and SYGVNS. Here the CDR3 reads CASETGQGLSPLHF. Here the CDR3 DNA reads TGTGCCAGCGAAACCGGACAGGGTCTCTCACCCCTCCACTTT. Variable domain in full (rest from reference TRBV25-1 and TRBJ1-6): EADIYQTPRYLVIGTGKKITLECSQTMGHDKMYWYQQDPGMELHLIHYSYGVNSTEKGDLSSESTVSRIRTEHFPLTLESARPSHTSQYLCASETGQGLSPLHFGNGTRLTVT.

The CDR3 coding sequence is TGTGCCAGCAGCTTTTCCGGGACAGTTACCTACAATGAGCAGTTCTTC. Its translation: CASSFSGTVTYNEQFF. The chain joins TRBV11-3 to TRBJ2-1; 7 nucleotides match TRBD1. This CDR3 comprises 16 residues. Germline V gene sequence: CDR1 SGHNT, CDR2 YENEEA. The ends lost 3 bases at V and 2 bases at J; junction bases unmatched: 7.

The chain joins TRBV29-1 to TRBJ1-2; D possibly corresponds to TRBD1 (6 bases). The CDR3 spans 14 residues. The ends were cut back, 7 bases at V and 0 bases at J, with 15 bases in the middle. From germline, CDR1 is SQVTM and CDR2 ANQGSEA. CDR3 nucleotides: TGCAGCGCTATGACAGGACGTTCTAACTATGGCTACACCTTC. Encoded protein: CSAMTGRSNYGYTF. The whole variable domain, remainder taken from reference TRBV29-1 and TRBJ1-2, is SAVISQKPSRDICQRGTSLTIQCQVDSQVTMMFWYRQQPGQSLTLIATANQGSEATYESGFVIDKFPISRPNLTFSTLTVSNMSPEDSSIYLCSAMTGRSNYGYTFGSGTRLTVV.

V is TRBV2 and J is TRBJ2-3; the D is unclear. This CDR3 is 11 amino acids long. CDR1 and CDR2 (germline): SNHLY, FYNNEI. V gave up 8 bases and J gave up 9 bases, with 12 bases separating them. Written as DNA, the CDR3 is TGTGCCAGCCAACGACTGGAGACGCAGTATTTT. Translation gives CASQRLETQYF. Drawing the rest from reference TRBV2 and TRBJ2-3, the complete variable domain is EPEVTQTPSHQVTQMGQEVILRCVPISNHLYFYWYRQILGQKVEFLVSFYNNEISEKSEIFDDQFSVERPDGSNFTLKIRSTKLEDSAMYFCASQRLETQYFGPGTRLTVL.

This clone came up a few times. The V and J genes are TRBV6-5 and TRBJ1-5, with TRBD1 matching over 8 bases. The J segment lost 4 bases and the V segment lost 2 bases, leaving 1 base of the junction unmatched. Germline-derived CDR1 and CDR2 are MNHEY and SVGAGI. The CDR3 runs 14 residues. This chain's CDR3 is CASSYRTGNQPQHF. CDR3 coding DNA: TGTGCCAGCAGTTACCGGACAGGGAATCAGCCCCAGCATTTT.